This T cell receptor (beta chain) was identified during a study of regulatory T cells in long-lasting Graves disease (dated by TCRdb to 2020 to 2023). Notes on the research overall: Antithyroid drugs had been taken for less than 3 months by newly diagnosed Graves' disease patients. The study was registered as a clinical trial and conducted in China. A total of 35 or so samples underwent TCR sequencing: some 13 from persistent and roughly 20 from newly diagnosed Graves' disease patients. Peripheral blood TCR sequencing and RNA sequencing compared persistent Graves' disease patients with newly diagnosed Graves' disease patients. General findings and caveats noted by the study authors: Peripheral blood alone was examined, since thyroid tissue, which constituted the primary lesion, could not be accessed. Sequencing and analysis were restricted to the TCR beta chain. As a limitation, the authors acknowledged that the small sample size may reduce accuracy. Compared with newly diagnosed patients, patients with persistent Graves' disease had lower TCR Shannon entropy and fewer highly expanded clones, which suggests clonal expansion. Patients with persistent disease shared more public clonotypes (around 2,500) than newly diagnosed patients did (more than 900). Persistent disease showed preferential use of TRBV28, TRBJ1-2 and TRBJ2-5, whereas newly diagnosed disease favored TRBV20-1 and TRBJ2-1.

The protocol used for the library was multiplex PCR. Reads for this sample came from an Illumina HiSeq 4000. CDR3 regions were amplified by Arm-PCR with iRepertoire HTBI primers to construct TCR beta libraries. Before sequencing, the PCR products underwent gel purification. Regarding the original processing steps: Gene usage analysis of CDR3 amino acid clonotypes relied on the roughly 67 TRBV and 14 TRBJ segments identified across samples. Filtered high-quality paired reads were merged into contigs using COPE and FqMerger. Contigs were aligned with BLAST to IMGT TRBV, TRBD and TRBJ reference genes, and CDR3 was defined per IMGT. Any clonotype with a frequency above 0.1% was counted as a highly expanded clone. Shannon entropy was used to measure repertoire diversity, and the Gini coefficient was used to measure V-J evenness. Clonotypes shared by more than one individual were considered public. Using fastp at Q25 and MiXCR, TCRdb reprocessed the public reads and kept productive beta chains. Rows with one shared CDR3 protein collapse into an entry with the most common genes and DNA. These V and J calls originate from TCRdb's pipeline instead of the authors' own analysis. The sample table contains hundreds of thousands of distinct CDR3 sequences; only one count was recorded for roughly 14% of them. The ten largest account for 8% to 10% of the sample.

In the paper's terms, the time point label means: newly diagnosed GD, antithyroid drugs for less than 3 months. For both TCR sequencing and RNA sequencing, RNA was extracted from PBMCs in TRIzol. The diagnosis of Graves' disease followed American Thyroid Association guidelines. Recruitment of patients was carried out at an endocrinology department in Xi'an, China. Each patient gave about 10 milliliters of peripheral blood, collected in an EDTA anticoagulant tube. Ficoll Paque Plus density gradient separation was used to isolate PBMCs, and no further T cell sorting was performed. An Agilent 2100 Bioanalyzer and agarose gel were used to check RNA quality, and a NanoDrop 2000 was used to measure RNA concentration. Note on this clonotype: The antigen it recognizes is unknown. Qualities for individual bases were not recorded, and no much larger clone is one base off.

The CDR3 runs 17 residues from the cysteine to the phenylalanine. Only the CDR3 region is kept as DNA, spanning 51 bases read in frame from base 1. As encoded in the germline V gene (reference sequence), CDR1 is MNHEY while CDR2 is SMNVEV. V is cut by 4 bases and J by 0 bases, and the space between the germline ends is 15 bases. These records were also assigned to another study, of T cells in Graves' hyperthyroidism and ophthalmopathy. From the second report: Graves' hyperthyroidism was defined as stable when no progression to ophthalmopathy occurred over 18 months of follow-up. The hyperthyroidism patients were between 18 and 65 years old and newly diagnosed, with a disease duration of less than 2 months. Exclusion was applied to patients with uncontrolled infections, other autoimmune diseases, pregnancy or lactation. Clinical symptoms, serum thyroxine and TRAb, thyroid ultrasound, and orbital computed tomography formed the basis for the diagnoses. The TCR CDR3 was subjected to a first round of RT-PCR using the HTBI primer set and the Qiagen OneStep RT-PCR kit. Most expanded thyroid clonotypes (frequency above 0.001) were also found in blood, which suggests that blood repertoires may mirror thyroid immune responses. In cross-validation, a model built on a 13 V-J signature told ophthalmopathy apart from stable hyperthyroidism with approximately 90% sensitivity and 81% to 82% specificity, and in testing the same model reached 80%/75%. In validation, the model predicted progression to ophthalmopathy with about 71% sensitivity and around 72% specificity, a median of around 6.6 months before onset. A discovery cohort of about 100 patients, approximately 45 with Graves' ophthalmopathy and over 55 with stable Graves' hyperthyroidism, was used to find distinguishing TCR V-J signatures. Whether ophthalmopathy could be predicted prospectively was tested in an independent validation cohort made up of approximately 19 hyperthyroidism patients plus 17 patients who later progressed to ophthalmopathy. The 100 or so discovery patients were divided at random into training and test sets in a 7:3 ratio. Thyroid tissue and blood T-cell repertoires from six or seven Graves' hyperthyroidism patients were also compared in the study. Once sampling was done, hyperthyroidism patients were given methimazole at a starting dose of 30 mg daily, whereas ophthalmopathy patients were given high-dose intravenous methylprednisolone. Libraries were constructed in a second round of multiplex PCR, after which size selection and purification were carried out. Paired-end sequencing of the libraries was performed with 100 bp reads on an Illumina HiSeq2000. SOAPnuke was used to process the raw data, with reads discarded if the reads contained adapters or uncalled bases, had a mean Phred below 15, or lacked an exact constant-primer or identifier match. High-quality paired reads were merged using COPE v1.2.5, and each unique nucleotide sequence was defined as a clonotype. Clonotypes were aligned to IMGT TRBV, TRBD and TRBJ reference segments using MiTCR v1.1. The analysis included only V-J combinations with a frequency above 0.0001, which together covered about 99% of the repertoires. The TCS score was defined as the ratio of F50 (clonal expansion) to E x V (chaos), calculated using BLOSUM62-based TCRdist between CDR3 peptides within each V-J. Welch's t-statistics and random forest reduced approximately 520 V-J features to 13, which were used in a naive Bayes classifier (R e1071). No statistical method was used to fix the sample size in advance, and group allocation was not hidden from the investigators. TCR Vbeta CDR3 sequencing of 130 to 150 peripheral blood samples (under 45 ophthalmopathy, 75 to 85 hyperthyroidism and roughly 17 progressor patients) is reported in the paper.

The chain is made from TRBV27 and TRBJ2-2; the D gene identity is not certain. Sequenced here: peripheral blood mononuclear cells (PBMCs), sampled at new diagnosis, from a patient treated with antithyroid drugs. This receptor was obtained from a man aged 30-40 years with Graves disease. Donor details come from another sample of the same person, matched by shared clones. CDR3 sequence: CASSWDWGTANTGELFF. At the DNA level, the sequence is TGTGCCAGCAGTTGGGATTGGGGAACAGCGAACACCGGGGAGCTGTTTTTT.